The T cell receptor (beta chain) described here comes from a study of T cell changes during pregnancy in multiple sclerosis. The data were produced by immunoSEQ multiplex PCR, yet TCRdb's version contains in-frame clones alone and is incomplete. Of some 71,000 clones in the sample, roughly 90% were seen once. V was cut by 0 bases and J by 5 bases, with 9 bases left in between. Germline V lookup: CDR1 SGDLS, CDR2 YYNGEE. The CDR3 runs to 14 residues. The specimen was CD4+ T cells from peripheral blood mononuclear cells, collected in the third trimester of pregnancy. The gene calls are TRBV9 and TRBJ1-5; possibly TRBD1 for D (5 bases). The origin of this receptor is a female donor in good health, enrolled as a control in a pregnancy study. CDR3 nucleotide sequence: TGTGCCAGCAGCGTAGGCGACAGCTATCAGCCCCAGCATTTT. Amino acids: CASSVGDSYQPQHF. The entire variable domain, with the rest obtained from reference TRBV9 and TRBJ1-5, is as follows: DSGVTQTPKHLITATGQRVTLRCSPRSGDLSVYWYQQSLDQGLQFLIQYYNGEERAKGNILERFSAQQFPDLHSELNLSSLELGDSALYFCASSVGDSYQPQHFGDGTRLSIL.